The source of this TCR beta chain is a study of control samples from healthy donors and cancer patients (dated by TCRdb to 2020 to 2021). To note about this clone: The antigen it recognizes is unknown. No much larger clonotype is one base removed from it; base qualities were not supplied.

V and J are truncated by 7 bases and 2 bases respectively, leaving an intervening sequence of 16 bases. The CDR3 starts with the cysteine, ends with the phenylalanine, and has 14 residues. Only the CDR3 part of the read is kept: 42 bases, read in frame from the first base. Based on the germline V gene, the CDR1 and CDR2 sequences are SQVTM and ANQGSEA. The method behind the library was the immunoSEQ multiplex PCR assay. Imported from immuneACCESS, the table was reduced by TCRdb to in-frame sequences with V and J called. These copies leave out some clones; in studies compared against another copy, an unresolved V gene accounts for under half, and the cause of the remainder is not known. The sample includes tens of thousands of clones, with around 91% observed a single time. The ten largest account for 15% to 19% of the sample.

This receptor was identified in a young man in good health. The chain couples TRBV29-1 to TRBJ2-3; the D element might be TRBD1 or TRBD2, as each aligns at 5 bases. Material for sequencing was blood. At the DNA level, the sequence is TGCAGCGCGCGAGAGGGACCCAACACAGATACGCAGTATTTT. Its protein product is CSAREGPNTDTQYF.